This is a list of T cell receptor beta chains from one sample in a study of T cell repertoires in cytomegalovirus infection. Each CDR3 protein is one row after TCRdb ran MiXCR on the reads. The sample shows approximately 910,000 distinct CDR3 sequences, approximately 32% of them seen only once. For these TCRs, the target antigens are not known. Here the sequenced sample was cultured CD8+ T cells from PBMCs, taken from culture after CMV antigen stimulation. These receptor sequences come from a human donor in good health (CMV status not recorded). Some clones in this sample may be carry-over from other donors' samples. Each CDR3 is given with its conserved first and last residue. A D gene is named only where the DNA matches it firmly. The size entry is marked missing in some rows and otherwise reads once, few, many or a size class.

clone size,CDR3 length,D gene,J gene,V gene,CDR3 DNA,CDR3 protein
many,12,NA,TRBJ1-5,TRBV7-2,TGTGCCAGCAGCTGGTTAAATCAGCCCCAGCATTTT,CASSWLNQPQHF
NA,15,TRBD1,TRBJ1-1,TRBV9,TGTGCCAGCAGCACGATATCCGGGACAGGGGGGAAAGCTTTCTTT,CASSTISGTGGKAFF
NA,17,TRBD1,TRBJ2-5,TRBV6-6,TGTGCCAGCAGTTACATAATTACGAGGGGGCCCCAAGAGACCCAGTACTTC,CASSYIITRGPQETQYF
NA,16,NA,TRBJ2-3,TRBV7-9,TGTGCCAGCAGCTTTACCTCCCAGGGACCGACAGATACGCAGTATTTT,CASSFTSQGPTDTQYF
NA,15,TRBD1,TRBJ2-1,TRBV6-5,TGTGCCAGCAGTTACTGGGACAGGGGAAACAATGAGCAGTTCTTC,CASSYWDRGNNEQFF
NA,16,TRBD1,TRBJ1-6,TRBV27,TGTGCCAGCAGTTTCCTTTGGGACAGTGCAAATTCACCCCTCCACTTT,CASSFLWDSANSPLHF
NA,16,NA,TRBJ1-5,TRBV7-9,TGTGCCAGCAGCCCACTGATACAGGGCCTCAATCAGCCCCAGCATTTT,CASSPLIQGLNQPQHF
few,16,TRBD1,TRBJ2-3,TRBV7-9,TGTGCCAGCAGCCAGCTCGTGGACAGGAGCACAGATACGCAGTATTTT,CASSQLVDRSTDTQYF
medium-sized,16,NA,TRBJ1-5,TRBV6-1,TGTGCCAGCAGTGAAGCCGCGACATCAATGTCTCAGCCCCAGCATTTT,CASSEAATSMSQPQHF
few,14,NA,TRBJ1-2,TRBV7-2,TGTGCCAGCAGCTTCCCGGACGGGACTTATGGCTACACCTTC,CASSFPDGTYGYTF
few,15,NA,TRBJ2-7,TRBV20-1,TGCAGTGCTAGAAGTCTGACGCTTAGCTCCTACGAGCAGTACTTC,CSARSLTLSSYEQYF
few,14,NA,TRBJ1-2,TRBV5-6,TGTGCCAGCAGCTTTCCGTCTGGGGGCAGTGGCTACACCTTC,CASSFPSGGSGYTF
NA,15,NA,TRBJ1-2,TRBV27,TGTGCCAGCAGTTTATCGGCCAGGAACCCCTATGGCTACACCTTC,CASSLSARNPYGYTF
many,15,NA,TRBJ1-1,TRBV12-3/TRBV12-4,TGTGCCAGCAGGTCTTCCGGGACTGCGAACACTGAAGCTTTCTTT,CASRSSGTANTEAFF
many,13,TRBD1,TRBJ1-2,TRBV7-2,TGTGCCAGCAGCTTCCGGACAGGGGAGGGCTACACCTTC,CASSFRTGEGYTF
NA,9,NA,TRBJ2-7,TRBV10-3,TGTGCCATCAAGTTGGAGCAGTACTTC,CAIKLEQYF
many,17,NA,TRBJ2-2,TRBV7-2,TGTGCCAGCAGCTTACGGGTTATGGACAGTAATTTCGGGGAGCTGTTTTTT,CASSLRVMDSNFGELFF
NA,13,NA,TRBJ2-1,TRBV9,TGTGCCAGCAGCGATCCGTCGGGCGATGAGCAGTTCTTC,CASSDPSGDEQFF
NA,15,NA,TRBJ2-3,TRBV4-1,TGCGCCAGCAGCCAAGCGGTCGGTAGCACAGATACGCAGTATTTT,CASSQAVGSTDTQYF
NA,17,TRBD1,TRBJ1-5,TRBV28,TGTGCCAGCAGCACCCGGAGGGACAGAGCTAGCAATCAGCCCCAGCATTTT,CASSTRRDRASNQPQHF
few,16,NA,TRBJ2-7,TRBV2,TGTGCCAGCAGTGAAGGGTGGAGGGGAGGATTGTGGGAGCAGTACTTC,CASSEGWRGGLWEQYF
many,15,NA,TRBJ1-5,TRBV7-4,TGTGCCAGCAGCTTAGTACGAGACGGCAATCAGCCCCAGCATTTT,CASSLVRDGNQPQHF
NA,14,NA,TRBJ1-5,TRBV7-6,TGTGCCAGCAGCCCCCCAGGAGGCGAACAGCCCCAGCATTTT,CASSPPGGEQPQHF
NA,13,NA,TRBJ2-4,TRBV5-1,TGCGCCAGCAGCGCGAGTGGAATAAACATTCAGTACTTC,CASSASGINIQYF
few,12,NA,TRBJ2-2,TRBV7-9,TGTGCCAGCACCTCTCCCCCCGGGGAGCTGTTTTTT,CASTSPPGELFF
NA,13,NA,TRBJ1-2,TRBV7-4,TGTGCCAGCAGCTTCCCACCGGGCGATGGCTGCACCTTC,CASSFPPGDGCTF
NA,10,NA,TRBJ2-1,TRBV2,TGTGCCAGTATCGGGACGGAGGTCCTCTTC,CASIGTEVLF
few,15,NA,TRBJ1-1,TRBV5-1,TGCGCCAGCAGCAGGACAGTATACCCTTCCACTGAAGCTTTCTTT,CASSRTVYPSTEAFF
NA,14,NA,TRBJ1-2,TRBV5-1,TGCGCCAGCAGCTTGGAAGGGACTTCCTATGACTACACCTTC,CASSLEGTSYDYTF
NA,15,TRBD1,TRBJ1-1,TRBV7-3,TGTGCCAGCAGCCCCTGGACAGGAGGGGACACTGAAGCTTTCTTT,CASSPWTGGDTEAFF
few,14,NA,TRBJ2-3,TRBV11-3,TGTGCCAGCAGTCCGGGTGTAGGGTCGGATACGCAGTATTTT,CASSPGVGSDTQYF
NA,18,TRBD2,TRBJ2-1,TRBV4-3,TGCGCCAGCAGCCAACCTCGGACTAGCGGGGGGCCCCACAATGAGCAGTTCTTC,CASSQPRTSGGPHNEQFF
few,15,TRBD1,TRBJ2-1,TRBV7-6,TGTGCCAGCAGCTTCCCCGGGGACAGGGTCAATGAGCAGTTCTTC,CASSFPGDRVNEQFF
NA,11,NA,TRBJ1-3,TRBV28,TGTGCCAGCTTTCGAGGAAACACCATATATTTT,CASFRGNTIYF
few,14,NA,TRBJ1-2,TRBV27,TGTGCCAGCAGTTTACGGGGGCCCATTTATGGCTACACCTTC,CASSLRGPIYGYTF
many,17,TRBD2,TRBJ2-2,TRBV7-8,TGTGCCAGCAGCCTTCAACCGGGACTAGCGGGGCCCGGGGAGCTGTTTTTT,CASSLQPGLAGPGELFF
few,17,TRBD2,TRBJ2-1,TRBV6-2/TRBV6-3,TGTGCCAGCAGTTACGGTCCTAGCGGGGGGACCTACAATGAGCAGTTCTTC,CASSYGPSGGTYNEQFF
many,13,NA,TRBJ2-1,TRBV6-1,TGTGCCAGCAGCGGGTCGACGGATCACGAGCAGTTCTTC,CASSGSTDHEQFF
few,15,NA,TRBJ1-1,TRBV6-6,TGTGCCAGCAGTTACACTAGCGTATTTGGGGCTGAAGCTTTCTTT,CASSYTSVFGAEAFF
few,14,NA,TRBJ1-5,TRBV19,TGTGCCAGTAGTATATGGGGGGCGGAGCAGCCCCAGCATTTT,CASSIWGAEQPQHF
NA,15,TRBD1,TRBJ2-3,TRBV9,TGTGCCAGCAGCGTGAACAGGGGGAACACAGATACGCAGTATTTT,CASSVNRGNTDTQYF
NA,15,NA,TRBJ2-1,TRBV6-6,TGTGCCAGCAGTTACTCGAGGGTGGTCTACAATGAGCAGTTCTTC,CASSYSRVVYNEQFF
NA,15,NA,TRBJ2-3,TRBV7-9,TGTGCCAGCAGCTTTCGGGGGCTAAGCACAGATACGCAGTATTTT,CASSFRGLSTDTQYF
NA,17,NA,TRBJ2-2,TRBV3-1,TGTGCCAGCAGCCAATACGTCGCAGTCAGCAACACCGGGGAGCTGTTTTTT,CASSQYVAVSNTGELFF
few,18,TRBD2,TRBJ2-7,TRBV12-5,TGTGCTAGTGGTTCCCGGGTGCTAGCGGGGGGGAGCTCCTACGAGCAGTACTTC,CASGSRVLAGGSSYEQYF
NA,16,NA,TRBJ1-3,TRBV7-2,TGTGCCAGCAGCTATCCGGGGGACGTCTCTGGAAACACCATATATTTT,CASSYPGDVSGNTIYF
many,14,NA,TRBJ1-2,TRBV12-3/TRBV12-4,TGTGCCAGCAGTCCGGGACACCCTATCTATGGCTACACCTTC,CASSPGHPIYGYTF
few,15,NA,TRBJ2-3,TRBV10-3,TGTGCCATCAGTGAAAAGGTACCTAGCACAGATACGCAGTATTTT,CAISEKVPSTDTQYF
NA,13,NA,TRBJ2-1,TRBV4-1,TGCGCCAGCAGCGGGCGTGGGGACAATGAGCAGTTCTTC,CASSGRGDNEQFF
NA,14,NA,TRBJ2-1,TRBV7-9,TGTGCCAGCAGCCCAATTGGGGCCACGGAGGAGCAGTTCTTC,CASSPIGATEEQFF
NA,16,TRBD1,TRBJ1-6,TRBV5-1,TGCGCCAGCAGCCCTCCGGACAGGGGCTTTACTTCACCCCTCCACTTT,CASSPPDRGFTSPLHF
many,14,NA,TRBJ1-1,TRBV7-9,TGTGCCAGCAGCTTAGAGGGGGGGCTGGCAGAAGCTTTCTTT,CASSLEGGLAEAFF
NA,15,TRBD2,TRBJ2-2,TRBV6-8,TGTGCCAGCAGTTACTCGTATGGGACTAACGGGGAGCTGTTTTTT,CASSYSYGTNGELFF
NA,11,NA,TRBJ2-1,TRBV10-3,TGTGCCATCAGTGAGACGAATGAGCAGTTCTTC,CAISETNEQFF
many,15,NA,TRBJ2-2,TRBV7-6,TGTGCCAGCAGCTTATTTACAGGGACCACCGGGGAGCTGTTTTTT,CASSLFTGTTGELFF
few,15,NA,TRBJ1-2,TRBV18,TGTGCCAGCTCACCGGAACAGCCTTTTAACTATGGCTACACCTTC,CASSPEQPFNYGYTF